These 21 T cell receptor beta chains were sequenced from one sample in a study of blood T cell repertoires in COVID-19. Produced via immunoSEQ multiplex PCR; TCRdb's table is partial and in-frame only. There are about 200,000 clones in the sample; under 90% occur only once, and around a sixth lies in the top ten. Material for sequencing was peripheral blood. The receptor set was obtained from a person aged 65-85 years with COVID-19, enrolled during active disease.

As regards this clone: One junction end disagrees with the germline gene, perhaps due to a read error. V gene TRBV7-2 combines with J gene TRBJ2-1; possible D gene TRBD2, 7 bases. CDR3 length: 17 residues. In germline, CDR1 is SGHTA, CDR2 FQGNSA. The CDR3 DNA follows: TGTGCCAGCAGCTTGGTCGGTGGGGGGGCCTCCAACAATGAGCAGTTCTTC. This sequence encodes CASSLVGGGASNNEQFF.

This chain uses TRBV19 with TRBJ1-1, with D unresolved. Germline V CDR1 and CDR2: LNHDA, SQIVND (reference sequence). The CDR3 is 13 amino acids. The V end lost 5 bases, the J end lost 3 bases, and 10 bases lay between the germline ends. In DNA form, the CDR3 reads TGTGCCAGTAGTGCAGGCGGGTACACTGAAGCTTTCTTT. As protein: CASSAGGYTEAFF.

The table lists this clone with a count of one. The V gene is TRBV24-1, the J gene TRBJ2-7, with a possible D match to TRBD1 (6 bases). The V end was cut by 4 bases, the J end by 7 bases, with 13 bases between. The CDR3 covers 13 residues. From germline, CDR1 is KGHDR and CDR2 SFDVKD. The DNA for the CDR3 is TGTGCCACCAGTGACTCAGGGGCCGGTGAGCAGTACTTC. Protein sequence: CATSDSGAGEQYF.

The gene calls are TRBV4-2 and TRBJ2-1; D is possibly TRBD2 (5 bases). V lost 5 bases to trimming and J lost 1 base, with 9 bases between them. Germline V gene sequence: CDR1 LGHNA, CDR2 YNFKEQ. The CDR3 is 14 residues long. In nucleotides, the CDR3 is TGTGCCAGCAGCATGGGCGGGTCCTACAATGAGCAGTTCTTC. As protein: CASSMGGSYNEQFF.

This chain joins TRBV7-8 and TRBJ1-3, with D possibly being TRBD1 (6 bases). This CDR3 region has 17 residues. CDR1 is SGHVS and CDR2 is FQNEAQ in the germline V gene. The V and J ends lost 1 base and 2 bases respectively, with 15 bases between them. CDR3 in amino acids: CASSLGLSGGPGNTIYF. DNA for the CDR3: TGTGCCAGCAGCTTAGGGTTAAGCGGGGGGCCTGGAAACACCATATATTTT.

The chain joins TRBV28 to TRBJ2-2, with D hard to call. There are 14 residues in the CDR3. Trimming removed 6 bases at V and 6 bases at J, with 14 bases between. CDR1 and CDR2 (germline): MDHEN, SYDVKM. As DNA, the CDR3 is TGTGCCAGCAGCAACTCCTTTACCCCCGGGGAGCTGTTTTTT. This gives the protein CASSNSFTPGELFF.

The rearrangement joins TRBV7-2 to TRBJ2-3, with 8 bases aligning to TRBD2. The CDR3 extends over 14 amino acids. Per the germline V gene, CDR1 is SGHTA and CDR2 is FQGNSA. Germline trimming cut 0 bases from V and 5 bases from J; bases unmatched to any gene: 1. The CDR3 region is CASSLAAGGDTQYF. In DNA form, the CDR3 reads TGTGCCAGCAGCTTAGCGGCGGGGGGAGATACGCAGTATTTT.

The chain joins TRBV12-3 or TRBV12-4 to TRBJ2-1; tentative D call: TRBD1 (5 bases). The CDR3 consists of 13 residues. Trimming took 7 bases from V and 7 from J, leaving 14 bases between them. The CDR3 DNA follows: TGTGCCAGCATGGGGCTCTCCGTGAATGAGCAGTTCTTC. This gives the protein CASMGLSVNEQFF.

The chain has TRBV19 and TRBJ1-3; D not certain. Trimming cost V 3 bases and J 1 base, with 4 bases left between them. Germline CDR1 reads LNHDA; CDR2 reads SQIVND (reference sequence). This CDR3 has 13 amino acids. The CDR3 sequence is CASSIPSGNTIYF. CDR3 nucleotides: TGTGCCAGTAGTATCCCTTCTGGAAACACCATATATTTT.

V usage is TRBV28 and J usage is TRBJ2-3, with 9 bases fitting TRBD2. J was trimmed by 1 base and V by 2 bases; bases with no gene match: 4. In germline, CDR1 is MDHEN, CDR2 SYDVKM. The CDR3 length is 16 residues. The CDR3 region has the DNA TGTGCCAGCAGTTTACAAGGCGGGGGGGGCACAGATACGCAGTATTTT. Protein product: CASSLQGGGGTDTQYF.

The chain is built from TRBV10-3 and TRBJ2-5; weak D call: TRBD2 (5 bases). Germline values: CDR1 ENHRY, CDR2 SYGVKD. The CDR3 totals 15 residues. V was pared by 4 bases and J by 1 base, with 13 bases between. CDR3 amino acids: CAISASGNSQETQYF. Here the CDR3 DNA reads TGTGCCATCAGTGCCAGCGGCAATAGCCAAGAGACCCAGTACTTC.

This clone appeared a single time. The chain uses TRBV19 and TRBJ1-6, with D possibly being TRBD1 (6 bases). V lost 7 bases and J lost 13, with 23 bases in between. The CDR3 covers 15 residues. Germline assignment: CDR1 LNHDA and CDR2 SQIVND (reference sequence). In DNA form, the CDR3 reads TGTGCCAGTAAACCGCCGGGACAAGGATCAGTGCCCCTCCACTTT. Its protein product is CASKPPGQGSVPLHF. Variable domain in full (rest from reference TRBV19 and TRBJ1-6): DGGITQSPKYLFRKEGQNVTLSCEQNLNHDAMYWYRQDPGQGLRLIYYSQIVNDFQKGDIAEGYSVSREKKESFPLTVTSAQKNPTAFYLCASKPPGQGSVPLHFGNGTRLTVT.

The CDR3 spells CASSLRTSGGPEAFF. Here the CDR3 DNA reads TGTGCCAGCAGCCTGCGGACATCTGGGGGCCCTGAAGCTTTCTTT. The chain joins TRBV7-2 to TRBJ1-1; D is perhaps TRBD1 (6 bases). Germline CDR1 and CDR2: SGHTA and FQGNSA. The germline V and J ends were trimmed by 5 bases and 6 bases, with 19 bases remaining between them. The CDR3 spans 15 residues.

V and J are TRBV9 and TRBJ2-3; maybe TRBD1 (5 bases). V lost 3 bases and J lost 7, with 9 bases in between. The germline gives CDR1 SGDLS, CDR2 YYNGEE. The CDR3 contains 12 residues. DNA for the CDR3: TGTGCCAGCAGCGAGTCAGGGTATACGCAGTATTTT. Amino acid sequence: CASSESGYTQYF.

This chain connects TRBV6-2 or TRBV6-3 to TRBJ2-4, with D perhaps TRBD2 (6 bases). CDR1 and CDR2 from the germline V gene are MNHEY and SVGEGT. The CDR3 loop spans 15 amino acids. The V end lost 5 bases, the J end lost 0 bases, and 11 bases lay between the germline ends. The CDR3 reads CASSQPGLAKNIQYF. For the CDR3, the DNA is TGTGCCAGCAGTCAACCGGGACTAGCCAAAAACATTCAGTACTTC.

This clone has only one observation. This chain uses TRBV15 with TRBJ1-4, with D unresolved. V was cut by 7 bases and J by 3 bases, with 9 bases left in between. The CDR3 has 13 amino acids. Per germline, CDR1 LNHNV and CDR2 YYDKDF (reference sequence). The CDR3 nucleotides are TGTGCCACCATGACTTACTCTAATGAAAAACTGTTTTTT. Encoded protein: CATMTYSNEKLFF. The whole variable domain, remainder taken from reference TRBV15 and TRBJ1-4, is DAMVIQNPRYQVTQFGKPVTLSCSQTLNHNVMYWYQQKSSQAPKLLFHYYDKDFNNEADTPDNFQSRRPNTSFCFLDIRSPGLGDTAMYLCATMTYSNEKLFFGSGTQLSVL.

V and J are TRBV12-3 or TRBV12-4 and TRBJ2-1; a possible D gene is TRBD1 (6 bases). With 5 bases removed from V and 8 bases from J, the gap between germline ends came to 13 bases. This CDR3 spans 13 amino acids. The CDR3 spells CASSERQADEQFF. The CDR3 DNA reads TGTGCCAGCAGTGAGCGACAGGCCGATGAGCAGTTCTTC.

CDR3 DNA sequence: TGTGCCAGCAGTTACCGGGCACCGGGACAGGGGCGGGATGAGCAGTTCTTC. It specifies CASSYRAPGQGRDEQFF. The chain couples TRBV6-2 or TRBV6-3 to TRBJ2-1, with 10 bases that match TRBD1. The CDR3 length is 17 residues. V was pared by 2 bases and J by 8 bases, with 12 bases of the junction left unmatched. Germline V gene lookup returns CDR1 MNHEY and CDR2 SVGEGT.

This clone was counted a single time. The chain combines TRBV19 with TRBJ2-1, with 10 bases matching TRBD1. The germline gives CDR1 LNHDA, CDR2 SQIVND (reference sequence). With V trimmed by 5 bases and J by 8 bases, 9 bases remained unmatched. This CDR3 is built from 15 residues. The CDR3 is CASSLRTGGMDEQFF. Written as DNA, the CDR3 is TGTGCCAGTAGTTTGAGGACAGGGGGGATGGATGAGCAGTTCTTC.

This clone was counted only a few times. The chain's CDR3 is CASKEFFHGYTF. CDR3 nucleotides: TGTGCCAGTAAGGAGTTCTTTCATGGCTACACCTTC. The V and J genes are TRBV19 and TRBJ1-2; no definite D call. Per the germline V gene, CDR1 is LNHDA and CDR2 is SQIVND (reference sequence). V shed 7 bases and J shed 6 bases, with 12 bases lying between them. The CDR3 extends over 12 amino acids.

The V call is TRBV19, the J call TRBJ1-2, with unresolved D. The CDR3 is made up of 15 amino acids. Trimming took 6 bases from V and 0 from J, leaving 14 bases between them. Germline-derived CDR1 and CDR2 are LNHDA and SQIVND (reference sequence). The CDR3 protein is CASSPYGSANYGYTF. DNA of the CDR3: TGTGCCAGTAGCCCGTACGGTAGTGCTAACTATGGCTACACCTTC.